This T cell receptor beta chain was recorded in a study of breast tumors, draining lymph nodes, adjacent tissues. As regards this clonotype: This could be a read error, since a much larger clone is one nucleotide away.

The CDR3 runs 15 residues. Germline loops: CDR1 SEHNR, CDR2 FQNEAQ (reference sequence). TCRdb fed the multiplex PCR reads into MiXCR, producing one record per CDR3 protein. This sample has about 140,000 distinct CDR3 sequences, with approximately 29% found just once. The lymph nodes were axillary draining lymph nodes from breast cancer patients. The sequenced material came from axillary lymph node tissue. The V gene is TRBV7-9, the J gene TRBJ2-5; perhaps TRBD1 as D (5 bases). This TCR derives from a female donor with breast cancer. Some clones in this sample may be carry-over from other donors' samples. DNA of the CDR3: TGTGCCAGCAGCTTAGTTACAGGCGGCCAAGAGACCCAGCACTTC. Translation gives CASSLVTGGQETQHF.